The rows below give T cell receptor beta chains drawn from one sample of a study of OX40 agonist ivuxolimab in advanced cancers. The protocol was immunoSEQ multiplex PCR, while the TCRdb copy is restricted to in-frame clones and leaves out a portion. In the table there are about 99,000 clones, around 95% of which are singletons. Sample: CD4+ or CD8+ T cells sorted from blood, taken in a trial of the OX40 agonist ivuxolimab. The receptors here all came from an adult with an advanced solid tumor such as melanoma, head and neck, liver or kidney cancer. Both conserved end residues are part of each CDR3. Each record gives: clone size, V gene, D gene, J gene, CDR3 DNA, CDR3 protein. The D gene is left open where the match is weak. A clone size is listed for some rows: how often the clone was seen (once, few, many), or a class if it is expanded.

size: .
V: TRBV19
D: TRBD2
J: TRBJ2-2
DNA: TGTGCCAGTAGTATCGGACTAGCGGGGAACACCGGGGAGCTGTTTTTT
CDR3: CASSIGLAGNTGELFF

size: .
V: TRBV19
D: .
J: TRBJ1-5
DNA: TGTGCCAGTAGTATAGTGGGGTTGGGCAATCAGCCCCAGCATTTT
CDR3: CASSIVGLGNQPQHF

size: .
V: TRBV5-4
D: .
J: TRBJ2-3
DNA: TGTGCCAGCAGAGTTCAGGTTTTGTCGGCAGATACGCAGTATTTT
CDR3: CASRVQVLSADTQYF

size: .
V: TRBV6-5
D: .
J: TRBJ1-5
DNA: TGTGCCAGCAGTTTGACCATCGGGGGCCGTGGACAGCCCCAGCATTTT
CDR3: CASSLTIGGRGQPQHF

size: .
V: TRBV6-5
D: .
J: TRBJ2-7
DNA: TGTGCCAGCAGTCAGGCTAGCTCCTACGAGCAGTACTTC
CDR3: CASSQASSYEQYF

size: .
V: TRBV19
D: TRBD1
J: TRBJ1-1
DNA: TGTGCCAGTAGTTTCGGGACAGACAACACTGAAGCTTTCTTT
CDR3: CASSFGTDNTEAFF

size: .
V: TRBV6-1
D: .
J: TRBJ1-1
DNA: TGTGCCAGCAGTGAAGCGGACAATTTTGCCACCGAAGCTTTCTTT
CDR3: CASSEADNFATEAFF

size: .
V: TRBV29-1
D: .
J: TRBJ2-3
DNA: TGCAGCGTTGGTCGGTGGGAGCGGGCAGATACGCAGTATTTT
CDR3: CSVGRWERADTQYF

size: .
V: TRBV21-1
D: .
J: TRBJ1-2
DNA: TGTGCCAGCAGCCGCCGGGGAGGCGATGGCTACACCTTC
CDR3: CASSRRGGDGYTF

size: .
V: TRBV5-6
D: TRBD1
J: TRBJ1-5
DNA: TGTGCCAGCAGTTCCGGGACAGACAATCAGCCCCAGCATTTT
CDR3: CASSSGTDNQPQHF

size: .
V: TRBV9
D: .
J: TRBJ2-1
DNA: TGTGCCAGCAGCGTATCTGGAGGTAATGAGCAGTTCTTC
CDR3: CASSVSGGNEQFF

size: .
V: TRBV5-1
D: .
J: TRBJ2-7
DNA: TGCGCCAGCAGCTGGGACTTACTCAACGAGCAGTACTTC
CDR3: CASSWDLLNEQYF

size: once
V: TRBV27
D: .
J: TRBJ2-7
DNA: TGTGCCAGCAGTTACGGAGGCTACGAGCAGTACTTC
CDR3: CASSYGGYEQYF

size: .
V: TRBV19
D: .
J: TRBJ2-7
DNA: TGTGCCAGAGATCCGGGGCCCCGAGGCGAGCAGTACTTC
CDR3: CARDPGPRGEQYF

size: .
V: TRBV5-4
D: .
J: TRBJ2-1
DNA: TGTGCCAGCAGCCGTATCGGGGAGCAGTTCTTC
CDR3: CASSRIGEQFF

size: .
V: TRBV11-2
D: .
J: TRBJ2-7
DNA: TGTGCCAGCACGCAGGGAACCCCCTACGAGCAGTACTTC
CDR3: CASTQGTPYEQYF

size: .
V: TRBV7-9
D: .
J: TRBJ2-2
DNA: TGTGCCAGCCGAGGACTCGTGAACACCGGGGAGCTGTTTTTT
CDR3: CASRGLVNTGELFF

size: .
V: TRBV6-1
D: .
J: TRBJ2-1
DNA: TGTGCCAGCAGCGACAGTGATTGGGGCAATGAGCAGTTCTTC
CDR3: CASSDSDWGNEQFF

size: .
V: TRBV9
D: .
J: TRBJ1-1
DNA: TGTGCCAGCGAAGCGCTCGGCATCACTGAAGCTTTCTTT
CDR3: CASEALGITEAFF

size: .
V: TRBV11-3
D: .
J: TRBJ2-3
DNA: TGTGCCAGCAGCACACTACAGGACCCCCTGGACACAGATACGCAGTATTTT
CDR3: CASSTLQDPLDTDTQYF

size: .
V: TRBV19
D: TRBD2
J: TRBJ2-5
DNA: TGTGCCAGTAGTTCCGGGATTAGCGGGGGGGACCAAGAGACCCAGTACTTC
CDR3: CASSSGISGGDQETQYF

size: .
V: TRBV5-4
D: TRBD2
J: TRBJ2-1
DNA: TGTGCCAGCAGCCCAGGATTAGCGGGGGGGCAGTACAATGAGCAGTTCTTC
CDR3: CASSPGLAGGQYNEQFF